A single sample is the source of the 2 T cell receptor beta chains below, sequenced in a study of blood T cells in healthy people across ages (dated by TCRdb to the mid-2010s). The library was obtained by 5' RACE. These reads were obtained on an Illumina HiSeq 2500. A second PCR of about 7 to 12 cycles was run with a J-beta primer mix and a sample-barcoded 5' primer. TCRdb passed the public sequencing reads through fastp at Q25 and MiXCR, retaining productive beta sequences. Each CDR3 protein gets just one entry, which takes the most common genes and DNA from the rows behind it. For this sample the table gives around 800,000 distinct CDR3 sequences, of which under 45% were detected only once. The ten top clones hold approximately 19% of the sample. The specimen was blood. These receptors came from a man aged 55 to 69 in good health.

This clonotype was detected only a few times. The gene calls are TRBV25-1 and TRBJ2-7; 8 bases align to TRBD2. The trim removed 1 base at V and 4 bases at J, leaving 6 bases unmatched. The CDR3 runs to 15 residues. Germline assignment: CDR1 MGHDK and CDR2 SYGVNS. CDR3 nucleotides: TGTGCCAGCAGTGAATCGGGGGGGGCCTCTTACGAGCAGTACTTC. Its protein is CASSESGGASYEQYF.

This clonotype occurred once. The chain combines TRBV7-9 with TRBJ2-3, with TRBD2 matching over 10 bases. Germline assignment: CDR1 SEHNR and CDR2 FQNEAQ (reference sequence). The CDR3 has 16 residues. V lost 5 bases to trimming and J lost 3 bases; unmatched junction nucleotides: 8. CDR3 region: CASSPGIAGGTDTQYF. CDR3 bases: TGTGCCAGCAGCCCCGGGATAGCGGGGGGTACAGATACGCAGTATTTT.